Listed below are T cell receptor beta chains from one sample, sequenced in a study of T cell responses to AZD1222 COVID-19 vaccine. The method was immunoSEQ multiplex PCR; TCRdb's version includes in-frame clones alone and lacks a portion of them. The sample yields some 130,000 clones, over 90% seen once. The starting material was peripheral blood, obtained on day 0 of AZD1222 vaccination. The receptors derive from an adult in good health. The CDR3 runs from the conserved cysteine through the conserved F or W. The D gene is left open where the match is weak. Clone size appears in some rows only: once, few, many, or a class for an expanded clone.

NA | TRBJ2-5 | TRBV7-2 | NA | CASSWEENLHETQYF | TGTGCCAGCAGCTGGGAGGAGAACCTTCACGAGACCCAGTACTTC
NA | TRBJ1-4 | TRBV3-1/TRBV3-2 | NA | CASSQASLAGVSHEKLFF | TGTGCCAGCAGCCAAGCCTCCTTGGCAGGGGTTTCGCATGAAAAACTGTTTTTT
NA | TRBJ2-1 | TRBV14 | NA | CASSQGAPTGEQFF | TGTGCCAGCAGCCAAGGAGCCCCGACCGGGGAGCAGTTCTTC
once | TRBJ2-5 | TRBV5-6 | TRBD2 | CASSRTSGVETQYF | TGTGCCAGCAGCCGGACTAGCGGGGTCGAGACCCAGTACTTC
NA | TRBJ2-2 | TRBV5-6 | TRBD1 | CASSSTGVTGELFF | TGTGCCAGCAGCTCAACAGGGGTAACCGGGGAGCTGTTTTTT
NA | TRBJ1-2 | TRBV10-3 | NA | CAISYREMEYGYTF | TGTGCCATCAGTTACAGGGAGATGGAGTATGGCTACACCTTC
NA | TRBJ2-1 | TRBV27 | NA | CASSVYNEQFF | TGTGCCAGCAGTGTATACAATGAGCAGTTCTTC
NA | TRBJ1-1 | TRBV3-1/TRBV3-2 | NA | CASSQGTSEAFF | TGTGCCAGCAGCCAGGGGACATCTGAAGCTTTCTTT
NA | TRBJ1-5 | TRBV12-3/TRBV12-4 | NA | CASSLRANQPQHF | TGTGCCAGCAGTTTAAGGGCAAATCAGCCCCAGCATTTT
NA | TRBJ2-1 | TRBV4-1 | NA | CASSQVKGEQFF | TGCGCCAGCAGCCAAGTTAAGGGTGAGCAGTTCTTC
NA | TRBJ1-1 | TRBV3-1/TRBV3-2 | NA | CASSQDTPGLTTNTEAFF | TGTGCCAGCAGTCAAGATACCCCCGGACTGACTACGAACACTGAAGCTTTCTTT
NA | TRBJ2-7 | TRBV5-1 | TRBD2 | CASSSRTSGVVKYF | TGCGCCAGCAGCTCGCGGACTAGCGGGGTGGTTAAGTACTTC
once | TRBJ1-1 | TRBV19 | NA | CASSQGSTTEAFF | TGTGCCAGTAGTCAGGGTAGTACCACTGAAGCTTTCTTT
NA | TRBJ1-1 | TRBV19 | TRBD1 | CASSTPGQGRKWNTEAFF | TGTGCCAGTAGTACACCGGGACAGGGGCGCAAATGGAACACTGAAGCTTTCTTT
NA | TRBJ1-6 | TRBV5-1 | NA | CASRTRQDNSPLHF | TGCGCCAGTCGGACCCGACAGGACAATTCACCCCTCCACTTT
NA | TRBJ1-1 | TRBV9 | NA | CASSVTQGTEAFF | TGTGCCAGCAGCGTAACCCAGGGGACTGAAGCTTTCTTT
NA | TRBJ2-7 | TRBV1 | NA | CTSSQDRPSGGLLYF | TGCACCAGCAGCCAAGATCGTCCTAGCGGGGGGTTGCTGTACTTC
NA | TRBJ1-5 | TRBV12-1 | NA | CASSVGPPGTGDQPQHF | TGTGCCAGCAGCGTGGGGCCTCCCGGGACAGGGGATCAGCCCCAGCATTTT
NA | TRBJ2-4 | TRBV19 | NA | CASSIERRSYF | TGTGCCAGTAGTATTGAGCGGAGATCGTACTTC
NA | TRBJ2-2 | TRBV5-4 | TRBD2 | CASSVGLAGANTGELFF | TGTGCCAGCAGCGTTGGACTAGCGGGGGCCAACACCGGGGAGCTGTTTTTT
NA | TRBJ2-7 | TRBV27 | NA | CASSPPGPIYEQYF | TGTGCCAGCAGTCCCCCGGGGCCTATCTACGAGCAGTACTTC
NA | TRBJ2-7 | TRBV5-1 | NA | CASSLGTFSYEQYF | TGCGCCAGCAGCCTCGGGACATTCTCCTACGAGCAGTACTTC
NA | TRBJ1-2 | TRBV7-9 | NA | CASTLQGPPGGYTF | TGTGCCAGCACCTTACAAGGGCCCCCGGGTGGCTACACCTTC
NA | TRBJ1-6 | TRBV18 | NA | CASSPLAGKDSPLHF | TGTGCCAGCTCACCCCTGGCAGGGAAGGATTCACCCCTCCACTTT
NA | TRBJ2-1 | TRBV7-2 | NA | CASSNRDVSYNEQFF | TGTGCCAGCAGCAACCGGGACGTCTCCTACAATGAGCAGTTCTTC
NA | TRBJ2-5 | TRBV5-1 | NA | CASSLYQETQYF | TGCGCCAGCAGCCTGTACCAAGAGACCCAGTACTTC
NA | TRBJ1-2 | TRBV5-1 | TRBD1 | CASSLGTGDYGYTF | TGCGCCAGCAGCTTGGGGACAGGGGACTATGGCTACACCTTC
NA | TRBJ1-1 | TRBV19 | TRBD1 | CASSRGDRDGTEAFF | TGTGCCAGTAGTCGGGGGGACAGGGATGGCACTGAAGCTTTCTTT
once | TRBJ1-1 | TRBV29-1 | NA | CSVVGGITTEAFF | TGCAGCGTTGTCGGTGGGATAACCACTGAAGCTTTCTTT
NA | TRBJ2-1 | TRBV28 | NA | CATHYSGNEQFF | TGTGCCACCCATTACTCGGGGAATGAGCAGTTCTTC
NA | TRBJ2-7 | TRBV5-6 | NA | CASSLGTVQPNYEQYF | TGTGCCAGCAGCCTAGGGACTGTCCAACCTAACTACGAGCAGTACTTC
NA | TRBJ1-2 | TRBV5-1 | NA | CASSPGTLRGYTF | TGCGCCAGCAGCCCCGGGACCTTAAGGGGCTACACCTTC
NA | TRBJ2-3 | TRBV5-8 | NA | CASSRGTAIEADTQYF | TGTGCCAGCAGCCGAGGAACAGCTATCGAGGCAGATACGCAGTATTTT
NA | TRBJ1-4 | TRBV6-5 | NA | CASEQGSNEKLFF | TGTGCCAGTGAACAGGGATCTAATGAAAAACTGTTTTTT
once | TRBJ2-5 | TRBV4-1 | NA | CASSQDPLARETQYF | TGCGCCAGCAGCCAAGATCCCCTAGCTCGAGAGACCCAGTACTTC
NA | TRBJ1-3 | TRBV4-2 | NA | CASSHTTGRHTIYF | TGTGCCAGCAGCCATACGACAGGAAGGCACACCATATATTTT
once | TRBJ2-3 | TRBV27 | NA | CASSPILATRTDTQYF | TGTGCCAGCAGTCCGATTCTAGCGACGCGCACAGATACGCAGTATTTT
NA | TRBJ2-7 | TRBV6-6 | NA | CATKGGWDRGEQYF | TGTGCCACCAAAGGGGGGTGGGATAGAGGCGAGCAGTACTTC
NA | TRBJ1-3 | TRBV19 | NA | CASSIAGRGNTIYF | TGTGCCAGTAGTATAGCAGGTCGTGGAAACACCATATATTTT
NA | TRBJ1-2 | TRBV7-9 | NA | CASSSLWEGAGHAYTF | TGTGCCAGCAGCTCCCTTTGGGAAGGGGCCGGCCATGCCTACACCTTC
once | TRBJ2-1 | TRBV7-2 | TRBD1 | CASSLGGDRQFF | TGTGCCAGCAGCTTAGGAGGGGACAGACAGTTCTTC
NA | TRBJ1-1 | TRBV6-1 | NA | CASSEANTVGFEAFF | TGTGCCAGCAGTGAAGCAAATACGGTTGGCTTTGAAGCTTTCTTT
NA | TRBJ1-2 | TRBV6-1 | TRBD1 | CASSEDRVGGYTF | TGTGCCAGCAGTGAGGACAGGGTGGGTGGCTACACCTTC
NA | TRBJ1-2 | TRBV4-1 | NA | CASSQVFRGDYGYTF | TGCGCCAGCAGCCAAGTTTTTAGGGGGGACTATGGCTACACCTTC
NA | TRBJ1-1 | TRBV12-5 | TRBD1 | CASGLGTGGTEAFF | TGTGCTAGTGGTTTGGGTACAGGGGGCACTGAAGCTTTCTTT
NA | TRBJ1-6 | TRBV9 | TRBD1 | CASSPGQGKNSPLHF | TGTGCCAGCAGCCCCGGACAGGGGAAGAATTCACCCCTCCACTTT
NA | TRBJ1-5 | TRBV27 | NA | CASSSTGAYQPQHF | TGTGCCAGCAGTTCGACAGGTGCTTACCAGCCCCAGCATTTT
NA | TRBJ1-6 | TRBV4-1 | TRBD1 | CASSQRDRASDNSPLHF | TGCGCCAGCAGCCAACGAGACAGGGCTAGCGATAATTCACCCCTCCACTTT
NA | TRBJ2-1 | TRBV6-5 | NA | CASSNGFGASGFF | TGTGCCAGCAGTAACGGGTTCGGGGCCTCGGGTTTCTTC
once | TRBJ1-1 | TRBV5-1 | NA | CASSSSIGNTEAFF | TGCGCCAGCAGCTCCTCAATCGGTAACACTGAAGCTTTCTTT
once | TRBJ1-2 | TRBV19 | TRBD1 | CASSMSRQGGYGYTF | TGTGCCAGTAGTATGTCCCGGCAGGGGGGCTATGGCTACACCTTC
NA | TRBJ1-2 | TRBV7-8 | NA | CASSTGQYGYTF | TGTGCCAGCAGTACCGGACAGTATGGCTACACCTTC
NA | TRBJ1-5 | TRBV3-1/TRBV3-2 | NA | CASSQEGQGGRYSNQPQHF | TGTGCCAGCAGCCAAGAGGGGCAAGGCGGCCGGTATAGCAATCAGCCCCAGCATTTT
NA | TRBJ1-5 | TRBV19 | NA | CASNSVGDFDQPQHF | TGTGCCAGTAATTCGGTCGGGGACTTCGATCAGCCCCAGCATTTT